This T cell receptor beta chain was sequenced in a study of a mutant IDH1 vaccine in newly diagnosed glioma (dated by TCRdb to 2020 to 2023). With regard to the full study: Of the 25 to 35 treated patients, 62.5% were male and approximately 38% were female, and a mean age of roughly 41 years was recorded. Peripheral blood was collected at six visits: V03 (baseline), V05, V07, V10, V12 and V13. Before enrollment, most patients had been given radiochemotherapy with temozolomide as standard therapy, while the rest had received either radiotherapy alone or temozolomide alone. For exploratory analyses, longitudinal TCRB deep sequencing was carried out in about two dozen treated patients wherever samples were available.

Libraries were made using the immunoSEQ multiplex PCR assay. Rearranged TCR beta chain sequences were amplified using the hsTCRB Kit according to the manufacturer's protocol. TCRB libraries were sequenced on an Illumina MiSeq. For the original study's pipeline: Demultiplexing, trimming and gene mapping were performed with the kit vendor's proprietary platform. TCRdb's version of the immuneACCESS table is confined to in-frame rearrangements and falls short of the full clone set. An unresolved V gene accounts for under half of the shortfall where checked; the remainder is of unknown origin. That table gives V, J and clone size, and the DNA gave D and trimming. The sample table shows about 50,000 clones, and 70% to 90% are seen once. The top ten constitute around 2.4% of the sample. The junction shows trimming of 6 bases on V and 4 bases on J, and the gene matches do not reach 2 bases of it. The germline V gene sets CDR1 to MDHEN and CDR2 to SYDVKM. Including cysteine and phenylalanine, the CDR3 has 14 amino acids. CDR3 DNA is the only sequence kept; it has 42 bases, read in frame from the first base.

Findings and caveats that apply to the study as a whole: Across multiple MHC alleles, vaccine-induced immune responses were seen in around 93% of patients. PBMC samples for TCRB deep sequencing were selected based on availability. Pseudoprogression seemed to be unrelated to changes in the top peripheral T cell clonotypes found by TCRB sequencing. The authors noted that analyses of patient blood samples could not be reproduced because of sample limitations.

Reading the label with the study, this specimen's time point is: baseline, week 1 (first vaccination visit). Explained via the paper, the treatment or condition label denotes: pre-vaccination baseline after standard-of-care therapy. Newly diagnosed WHO grade 3 or 4 IDH1-mutant astrocytomas showing loss of nuclear ATRX were present in the donors. The samples were drawn from NOA16, a multicentre, single-arm, open-label phase I trial in Germany that tested a mutant IDH1 peptide vaccine in humans for the first time. For immunogenicity testing, the blood drawn at visit V03 was used as the baseline sample. Genomic DNA for TCRB sequencing was extracted from EDTA blood using the DNeasy Blood and Tissue Kit. With regard to this clone: Its antigen remains undetermined. There are no base qualities to consult, and no much larger clone falls within one base.

The sequence came from a man aged 35 to 55 with glioma. Here the sequenced sample was PBMCs, taken from a glioma patient treated with radiotherapy, temozolomide or both. The sequence joins TRBV28 to TRBJ1-5; a stretch of 11 junction bases matches TRBD1. CDR3 region: CASRGTGGNQPQHF. The DNA sequence is given as TGTGCCAGCAGAGGGACAGGGGGTAATCAGCCCCAGCATTTT. Here the CDR3 is joined to the reference TRBV28 and TRBJ1-5 genes, and the full variable domain is: DVKVTQSSRYLVKRTGEKVFLECVQDMDHENMFWYRQDPGLGLRLIYFSYDVKMKEKGDIPEGYSVSREKKERFSLILESASTNQTSMYLCASRGTGGNQPQHFGDGTRLSIL.